The sequence of this T cell receptor (beta chain) was determined in a study of blood T cell repertoires in COVID-19. Study-wide background: In each case, the material was cDNA or gDNA derived from T cells, B-cell-depleted T cells, or PBMCs.

V lost 8 bases, J lost 2 bases, and 18 bases lay in between. CDR1 and CDR2 from the germline V gene are MNHEY and SVGAGI. The CDR3 contains 15 residues. The table lists this clone with a count of one. Sequencing was performed with immunoSEQ multiplex PCR; in TCRdb, only in-frame clones are kept and a portion is missing. This sample yields 95,000 to 150,000 clones, of which 79% are seen a single time; roughly 4% belongs to the top ten. Material for sequencing was peripheral blood. The sequence came from a woman aged 80 or older with acute or convalescent COVID-19. This sequence joins TRBV6-5 and TRBJ2-5; tentative D call: TRBD2 (5 bases). This CDR3 reads CASGRRGTPQETQYF. CDR3 bases: TGTGCCAGCGGTCGACGGGGAACCCCACAAGAGACCCAGTACTTC.